This TCR beta chain is from a study of CD8+ T cells in alopecia areata. General study points: Amid tofacitinib therapy, many expanded lesional clones stayed present in scalp and blood.

Treatment noted: oral pan-JAK inhibitor, 5-10 mg twice daily. The sorting of PBMCs gave CD4+ and CD8+ T cells. A word on this clone: Its target is unknown.

Following RNA extraction, reverse transcription yielded cDNA that acted as the sequencing template. TCRdb's copy holds only in-frame clones and misses some; the assay was immunoSEQ multiplex PCR. The data contain fewer than 250,000 clones, approximately 60% of them singletons. The CDR3 extends over 14 amino acids. V was trimmed by 2 bases and J by 4 bases, leaving 11 bases between them. Germline CDR1 MNHNS, CDR2 SASEGT. This TCR came from a human donor with alopecia areata. This sequence joins TRBV6-1 and TRBJ1-1, with D maybe TRBD1 (6 bases). Specimen: CD4+ T cells sorted from blood, collected at week 4, from a patient treated with tofacitinib. CDR3: CASSERLGGTEAFF. In DNA form, the CDR3 reads TGTGCCAGCAGTGAACGGCTAGGGGGCACTGAAGCTTTCTTT.